This T cell receptor (beta chain) was documented in a study of blood T cells in healthy people across ages. With a J-beta primer mix and a sample-barcoded 5' primer, a second PCR ran about 7 to 12 cycles. TCRdb re-called the 5' RACE reads with MiXCR, one entry per CDR3 protein. The repertoire includes approximately 700,000 distinct CDR3 sequences, approximately 31% of them detected once, and over 15% sits in the top ten. Notes on the study in general: Researchers said unsorted PBMCs prevented a conclusive naive versus antigen-experienced comparison.

CDR3 length: 16 amino acids. J lost 4 bases, V lost 1 base, and 7 bases had no gene match. The germline CDR1 and CDR2 sequences are LGHNA and YSLEER. Ten or more counts support this clonotype. Its antigen is unknown. Being one base from a much bigger clone, this may be a read error. Every donor gave ten milliliters of peripheral blood. Samples had at least 7 million PBMCs isolated from them. The chain is built from TRBV4-3 and TRBJ2-1, with TRBD2 matching over 7 bases. The sample consisted of blood. This TCR was sampled from a woman at least 80 years old in good health. The CDR3 loop reads CASSQGWGGGYNEQFF. Written as DNA, the CDR3 is TGCGCCAGCAGCCAAGGGTGGGGGGGAGGATACAATGAGCAGTTCTTC.